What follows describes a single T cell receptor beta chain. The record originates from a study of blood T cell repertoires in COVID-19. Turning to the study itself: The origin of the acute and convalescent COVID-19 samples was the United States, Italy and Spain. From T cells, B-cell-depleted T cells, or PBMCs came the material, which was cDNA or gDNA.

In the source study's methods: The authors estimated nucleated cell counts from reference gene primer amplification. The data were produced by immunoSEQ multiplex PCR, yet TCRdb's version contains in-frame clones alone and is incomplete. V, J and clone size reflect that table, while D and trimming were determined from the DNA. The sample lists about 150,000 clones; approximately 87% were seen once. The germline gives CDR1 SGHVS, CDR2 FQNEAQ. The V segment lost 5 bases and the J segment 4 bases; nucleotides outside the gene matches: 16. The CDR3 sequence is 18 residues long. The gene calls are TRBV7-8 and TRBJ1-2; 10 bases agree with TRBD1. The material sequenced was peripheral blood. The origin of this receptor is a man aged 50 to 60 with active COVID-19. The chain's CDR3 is CASSRERTGGGSSYGYTF. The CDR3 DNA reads TGTGCCAGCAGCCGAGAGAGGACAGGGGGTGGTTCTAGCTATGGCTACACCTTC.